The 23 T cell receptor beta chains below were found in one sample sequenced in a study of cytomegalovirus exposure and HLA in healthy donors. The PCR contained 60 Vbeta and 13 Jbeta primers. Profiled with immunoSEQ multiplex PCR; TCRdb holds only in-frame clones, not every one. The sample has 85,000 to 130,000 clones, roughly four fifths seen once. What was sequenced was PBMCs. These receptor sequences come from a man in his sixties in good health and CMV-seronegative.

Points on this clone: Other DNA variants within this sample encode the same CDR3. The chain is built from TRBV9 and TRBJ2-1, with D perhaps matching TRBD1 (5 bases). Trimming took off 1 base at V and 4 bases at J, with 6 bases between the two ends. Germline CDR1 reads SGDLS; CDR2 reads YYNGEE. The CDR3 totals 13 residues. The CDR3 is CASSVQGYNEQFF. Here the CDR3 DNA reads TGTGCCAGCAGCGTACAGGGTTACAATGAGCAGTTCTTC.

This clone has more than one count but fewer than ten. The rearrangement links TRBV9 to TRBJ2-2; weak D call: TRBD1 (5 bases). The CDR3 length is 12 residues. The germline gives CDR1 SGDLS, CDR2 YYNGEE. V gave up 3 bases and J gave up 7 bases, with 7 bases separating them. The DNA for the CDR3 is TGTGCCAGCAGCGGGGGCATCGGGGAGCTGTTTTTT. This sequence encodes CASSGGIGELFF.

The chain employs TRBV5-1 and TRBJ1-1; 8 bases are a match to TRBD1. The V gene's germline CDR1 is SGHRS and CDR2 YFSETQ. CDR3 size: 15 residues. The J segment lost 4 bases and the V segment lost 4 bases, leaving 9 bases of the junction unmatched. CDR3 nucleotide sequence: TGCGCCAGCAGCCCGCCGGACAGGGTCGCCACTGAAGCTTTCTTT. It is translated as CASSPPDRVATEAFF.

CDR3 DNA sequence: TGTGCCAGCAGCGGACTAGCGGGGGCCCTGGAGCAGTTCTTC. It is translated as CASSGLAGALEQFF. This chain uses TRBV6-1 with TRBJ2-1; TRBD2 aligns across 13 bases. This CDR3 has 14 residues. The trim removed 6 bases at V and 10 bases at J, leaving 6 bases unmatched. Germline V gene data show CDR1 as MNHNS and CDR2 as SASEGT.

The J gene is TRBJ1-2, the V gene TRBV25-1, with D maybe TRBD1 (6 bases). With 6 bases removed from V and 4 bases from J, the gap between germline ends came to 12 bases. The CDR3 sequence is 13 residues long. Per the germline V gene, CDR1 is MGHDK and CDR2 is SYGVNS. The CDR3 DNA reads TGTGCCAGCAGCCGGGGACAAATCTATGGCTACACCTTC. Translated, it gives CASSRGQIYGYTF.

The rearrangement joins TRBV7-4 to TRBJ2-3; TRBD2 aligns across 9 bases. The CDR3 is 15 residues long. The V and J ends lost 1 base and 3 bases, in that order; junction bases with no gene match: 2. Germline loops: CDR1 SGHVT, CDR2 SQSDAQ. The CDR3 sequence is CASSLGRGGTDTQYF. CDR3 coding DNA: TGTGCCAGCAGCTTAGGGCGGGGGGGTACAGATACGCAGTATTTT. Complete variable domain (other parts from reference TRBV7-4 and TRBJ2-3): GAGVSQSPRYKVAKRGRDVALRCDSISGHVTLYWYRQTLGQGSEVLTYSQSDAQRDKSGRPSGRFSAERPERSVSTLKIQRTEQGDSAVYLCASSLGRGGTDTQYFGPGTRLTVL.

The chain is built from TRBV19 and TRBJ1-5, with D perhaps matching TRBD1 (5 bases). Germline-derived CDR1 and CDR2 are LNHDA and SQIVND (reference sequence). Between the trimmed V and J ends, which lost 5 bases and 6 bases, there was a span of 23 bases. The CDR3 is 17 amino acids. The CDR3 spells CASSPPRQLEFGQPQHF. DNA of the CDR3: TGTGCCAGTAGTCCCCCTCGACAGCTAGAGTTTGGTCAGCCCCAGCATTTT.

The V call is TRBV6-5, the J call TRBJ1-1; D unclear. The V gene's germline CDR1 is MNHEY and CDR2 SVGAGI. Trimming removed 5 bases from V and 6 bases from J, with 19 bases in between. CDR3 length: 15 amino acids. This CDR3 is CASSPRTSGSPEAFF. The CDR3, as DNA: TGTGCCAGCAGTCCTCGGACCTCTGGGAGCCCTGAAGCTTTCTTT.

The chain combines TRBV27 with TRBJ1-1; D gene unclear. The germline V and J ends were trimmed by 2 bases and 7 bases, with 8 bases remaining between them. This CDR3 region has 12 residues. The germline V gene encodes CDR1 MNHEY and CDR2 SMNVEV (reference sequence). The CDR3 DNA follows: TGTGCCAGCAGTTTACGAGGGAGTGAAGCTTTCTTT. It encodes CASSLRGSEAFF.

This clone was seen a few times. This sequence joins TRBV4-2 and TRBJ1-1, with a possible D match to TRBD1 (5 bases). This CDR3 region has 17 residues. Germline CDR1 reads LGHNA; CDR2 reads YNFKEQ. The ends were cut back, 1 base at V and 0 bases at J, with 15 bases in the middle. Here the CDR3 reads CASSQAAGEGMNTEAFF. As DNA, the CDR3 is TGTGCCAGCAGCCAAGCCGCGGGGGAGGGTATGAACACTGAAGCTTTCTTT.

V is TRBV6-5 and J is TRBJ2-5; TRBD1 might be the D (6 bases). This CDR3 is 12 amino acids long. Trimming removed 5 bases at V and 7 bases at J, with 11 bases between. Per germline, CDR1 MNHEY and CDR2 SVGAGI. CDR3 residues: CASSTQGGTQYF. The CDR3 coding sequence is TGTGCCAGCAGTACACAGGGCGGGACCCAGTACTTC.

Only one count was recorded for this clone. V usage is TRBV14 and J usage is TRBJ2-2, with D unresolved. The CDR3 runs to 16 residues. Germline V CDR1 and CDR2: SGHDN, FVKESK. V was cut by 0 bases and J by 0 bases, with 8 bases left in between. CDR3 amino acids: CASSQDIIANTGELFF. The CDR3 nucleotides are TGTGCCAGCAGCCAAGATATTATAGCGAACACCGGGGAGCTGTTTTTT. Using reference TRBV14 and TRBJ2-2 for the parts outside the CDR3, the full variable domain is EAGVTQFPSHSVIEKGQTVTLRCDPISGHDNLYWYRRVMGKEIKFLLHFVKESKQDESGMPNNRFLAERTGGTYSTLKVQPAELEDSGVYFCASSQDIIANTGELFFGEGSRLTVL.

The CDR3 DNA is TGCGCCAGCCCGGGGGGGGACATTAGCCACTCTGGAAACACCATATATTTT. Protein product: CASPGGDISHSGNTIYF. The chain recombines TRBV23-1 with TRBJ1-3, with D perhaps matching TRBD1 (6 bases). TRBV23-1 is marked as an open reading frame, function uncertain. With 8 bases removed from V and 0 bases from J, the gap between germline ends came to 20 bases. This CDR3 has 17 residues.

The CDR3 coding sequence is TGTGCCAGCAGTCCGGTGTTGCAGCCCCAGCATTTT. This translates into CASSPVLQPQHF. The chain carries TRBV28 and TRBJ1-5; D unresolved. The V end was cut by 5 bases, the J end by 7 bases, with 9 bases between. The CDR3 sequence is 12 residues long. In germline, CDR1 is MDHEN, CDR2 SYDVKM.

The V call is TRBV5-1, the J call TRBJ2-3; 12 bases fit TRBD2. This CDR3 spans 17 amino acids. Germline CDR1 reads SGHRS; CDR2 reads YFSETQ. V gave up 1 base and J gave up 3 bases; unmatched junction bases: 6. DNA for the CDR3: TGCGCCAGCAGCTTGAAGTCTAGCGGGGGGGTGACAGATACGCAGTATTTT. It codes for CASSLKSSGGVTDTQYF. Based on the CDR3 plus reference TRBV5-1 and TRBJ2-3, the full variable domain is KAGVTQTPRYLIKTRGQQVTLSCSPISGHRSVSWYQQTPGQGLQFLFEYFSETQRNKGNFPGRFSGRQFSNSRSEMNVSTLELGDSALYLCASSLKSSGGVTDTQYFGPGTRLTVL.

The chain couples TRBV9 to TRBJ2-5; 10 bases line up with TRBD2. The J segment lost 2 bases and the V segment lost 2 bases, leaving 3 bases of the junction unmatched. Germline assignment: CDR1 SGDLS and CDR2 YYNGEE. The CDR3 contains 15 residues. CDR3 nucleotide sequence: TGTGCCAGCAGCGTTCTAGCGGGGGATCAAGAGACCCAGTACTTC. This translates into CASSVLAGDQETQYF. Based on the CDR3 plus reference TRBV9 and TRBJ2-5, the full variable domain is DSGVTQTPKHLITATGQRVTLRCSPRSGDLSVYWYQQSLDQGLQFLIQYYNGEERAKGNILERFSAQQFPDLHSELNLSSLELGDSALYFCASSVLAGDQETQYFGPGTRLLVL.

This clone was counted between two and nine times. V usage is TRBV19 and J usage is TRBJ2-4; 7 bases match TRBD2. The germline V gene has CDR1 LNHDA and CDR2 SQIVND (reference sequence). Trimming cost V 6 bases and J 1 base; bases outside gene matches: 0. CDR3 length: 13 residues. The CDR3 DNA reads TGTGCCAGTAGGGGGGGGGCCAAAAACATTCAGTACTTC. It yields the protein CASRGGAKNIQYF.

The genes are TRBV7-6 and TRBJ2-5; TRBD2 matches 16 bases. The CDR3 runs to 18 residues. J was trimmed by 2 bases and V by 4 bases; bases with no gene match: 7. CDR1 and CDR2 (germline): SGHVS, FNYEAQ. CDR3 DNA: TGTGCCAGCAGCTCACCGGGACTAGCGGGGGGGAGGCAAGAGACCCAGTACTTC. The encoded protein is CASSSPGLAGGRQETQYF.

This clone turned up a few times. This chain connects TRBV10-3 to TRBJ2-7; TRBD2 is a possible D gene (6 bases). The CDR3 runs to 14 residues. The germline V gene encodes CDR1 ENHRY and CDR2 SYGVKD. Trimming pared 3 bases from V and 1 base from J, leaving 10 bases between. CDR3 loop: CAISDRGASYEQYF. The CDR3 DNA follows: TGTGCCATCAGTGACCGCGGGGCGTCCTACGAGCAGTACTTC.

About this clone itself: The sample contains more than one DNA sequence encoding this CDR3. The chain is built from TRBV5-4 and TRBJ2-2, with 10 bases fitting TRBD1. The CDR3 covers 16 residues. CDR1 and CDR2 from the germline V gene are SGHNT and YYREEE (reference sequence). J lost 3 bases, V lost 4 bases, and 6 bases had no gene match. In DNA, the CDR3 is TGTGCCAGCAGCACTGACAGGGGGCGAGACACCGGGGAGCTGTTTTTT. This sequence encodes CASSTDRGRDTGELFF. The full variable domain, completed using reference TRBV5-4 and TRBJ2-2, is ETGVTQSPTHLIKTRGQQVTLRCSSQSGHNTVSWYQQALGQGPQFIFQYYREEENGRGNFPPRFSGLQFPNYSSELNVNALELDDSALYLCASSTDRGRDTGELFFGEGSRLTVL.

The J gene is TRBJ1-2, the V gene TRBV9; no clear D gene. Germline CDR1 is SGDLS and CDR2 is YYNGEE. This CDR3 has 13 residues. V was trimmed by 3 bases and J by 7 bases, leaving 13 bases between them. CDR3 sequence reads: CASSGALLSGYTF. CDR3 coding DNA: TGTGCCAGCAGCGGGGCCCTCTTGAGTGGCTACACCTTC.

This chain connects TRBV11-2 to TRBJ2-5, with D tentatively TRBD2 (6 bases). Germline V gene lookup returns CDR1 SGHAT and CDR2 FQNNGV. Trimming removed 5 bases from V and 3 bases from J, with 13 bases in between. The CDR3 contains 14 residues. CDR3: CASSPRPGEETQYF. In DNA, the CDR3 is TGTGCCAGCAGCCCGCGACCGGGGGAAGAGACCCAGTACTTC.

V is TRBV29-1 and J is TRBJ1-1; possible D gene TRBD1, 6 bases. Germline V gene data show CDR1 as SQVTM and CDR2 as ANQGSEA. Trimming left V 8 bases short and J 2 bases short, with 15 bases between. This CDR3 contains 13 residues. CDR3 DNA: TGCAGCTCCCGCCGGACAGAAAACACTGAAGCTTTCTTT. Residues: CSSRRTENTEAFF.